A selection of T cell receptor beta chains follows, all from one sample in a study of blood T cells in healthy people across ages. In TCRdb, the 5' RACE reads were re-called with MiXCR into one record per CDR3 protein. Of 550,000 to 650,000 distinct CDR3 sequences in the sample, about 27% are singletons; the top ten hold roughly 3.5%. The sample was also reused in another study, on T cells of mothers and their children.

What was sequenced was blood. Every receptor here comes from a boy aged 2-15 years in good health. Each CDR3 is given with its conserved first and last residue. A D gene is named only where the DNA matches it firmly. Size is stated for part of the rows, as once, few or many counts, or as a class when the clone is expanded.

d_gene	v_gene	j_gene	len	abundance	CDR3aa	CDR3nt
TRBD1	TRBV3-1	TRBJ1-2	13	NA	CASSQGRGLGYTF	TGTGCCAGCAGCCAAGGGAGGGGGCTCGGCTACACCTTC
TRBD2	TRBV6-6	TRBJ2-7	14	NA	CASSYTSEMGEQYF	TGTGCCAGCAGTTACACTAGCGAGATGGGGGAGCAGTACTTC
NA	TRBV11-2	TRBJ2-1	15	NA	CASSLDLPDWGEQFF	TGTGCCAGCAGCTTAGATCTTCCGGACTGGGGGGAGCAGTTCTTC
NA	TRBV11-2	TRBJ2-4	15	NA	CASSLGAGNKNIQYF	TGTGCCAGCAGCTTAGGTGCCGGCAACAAAAACATTCAGTACTTC
TRBD2	TRBV9	TRBJ2-2	15	NA	CASSTRTSGHGELFF	TGTGCCAGCAGCACCCGGACTAGCGGGCACGGGGAGCTGTTTTTT
NA	TRBV21-1	TRBJ1-2	17	NA	CARSSQAKGHCNYGYTF	TGTGCCAGATCAAGCCAAGCGAAAGGACATTGCAACTATGGCTACACCTTC
NA	TRBV6-5	TRBJ1-4	15	few	CASSYSSGVGEKLFF	TGTGCCAGCAGTTACTCGTCGGGGGTTGGGGAAAAACTGTTTTTT
TRBD2	TRBV20-1	TRBJ2-7	14	NA	CSARTSGATYEQYF	TGCAGTGCCAGGACTAGCGGGGCGACCTACGAGCAGTACTTC
NA	TRBV18	TRBJ2-7	15	NA	CASSPRETPTYEQYF	TGTGCCAGCTCACCACGAGAGACCCCGACCTACGAGCAGTACTTC
NA	TRBV27	TRBJ1-6	15	few	CASSLTGPDNSPLHF	TGTGCCAGCAGTTTGACAGGTCCTGATAATTCACCCCTCCACTTT
NA	TRBV7-8	TRBJ2-7	15	few	CASSEDSLGDYEQYF	TGTGCCAGCAGCGAAGACAGCCTGGGGGACTACGAGCAGTACTTC
TRBD1	TRBV7-9	TRBJ2-6	16	NA	CASRTTGGRGANVLTF	TGTGCCAGCAGAACGACAGGGGGAAGAGGGGCCAACGTCCTGACTTTC
NA	TRBV7-9	TRBJ1-2	16	few	CASSLARGKYGYGYTF	TGTGCCAGCAGCTTAGCTAGGGGCAAGTACGGCTATGGCTACACCTTC
NA	TRBV6-2/TRBV6-3	TRBJ1-1	14	few	CASSYSWGRTEAFF	TGTGCCAGCAGTTACTCTTGGGGAAGGACTGAAGCTTTCTTT
TRBD1	TRBV12-5	TRBJ2-1	16	few	CASGIGQGRSYNEQFF	TGTGCTAGTGGGATTGGACAGGGGCGTTCCTACAATGAGCAGTTCTTC
NA	TRBV20-1	TRBJ2-1	11	NA	CSARWGNEQFF	TGCAGTGCCAGGTGGGGCAATGAGCAGTTCTTC
NA	TRBV7-8	TRBJ2-4	18	NA	CASSPRDRYSLAKNIQYF	TGTGCCAGCAGCCCGCGGGACAGATATTCGCTAGCCAAAAACATTCAGTACTTC
NA	TRBV9	TRBJ1-1	14	NA	CASSGAGGATEAFF	TGTGCCAGCAGCGGTGCGGGGGGGGCTACTGAAGCTTTCTTT
TRBD1	TRBV7-8	TRBJ1-6	16	few	CASSYQGASYNSPLHF	TGTGCCAGCAGCTATCAGGGGGCGTCCTATAATTCACCCCTCCACTTT
NA	TRBV29-1	TRBJ2-2	13	few	CSVVSKNTGELFF	TGCAGCGTCGTCTCAAAGAACACCGGGGAGCTGTTTTTT
NA	TRBV30	TRBJ2-7	11	NA	CAWSVGPGQYF	TGTGCCTGGAGTGTAGGTCCAGGGCAGTACTTC
NA	TRBV30	TRBJ2-5	13	few	CACIPRGLGTQYF	TGTGCCTGTATACCTCGGGGGTTAGGGACCCAGTACTTC
TRBD2	TRBV20-1	TRBJ2-1	13	NA	CSASLAGVSEQFF	TGCAGTGCTAGCCTAGCGGGGGTCAGCGAGCAGTTCTTC
TRBD2	TRBV20-1	TRBJ2-2	16	NA	CSARGRGGRGTGELFF	TGCAGTGCTAGAGGTCGTGGGGGGAGGGGCACCGGGGAGCTGTTTTTT
TRBD2	TRBV20-1	TRBJ2-2	16	NA	CSARDSGRAIPGELFF	TGCAGTGCTAGAGATAGCGGGAGGGCCATCCCCGGGGAGCTGTTTTTT
TRBD1	TRBV20-1	TRBJ2-2	16	NA	CSARAPPGQGTGELFF	TGCAGTGCTAGAGCTCCACCGGGACAGGGGACCGGGGAGCTGTTTTTT
TRBD1	TRBV5-1	TRBJ2-5	16	NA	CASSSGIGTGKETQYF	TGCGCCAGCAGCTCGGGGATCGGGACAGGGAAAGAGACCCAGTACTTC
TRBD2	TRBV5-1	TRBJ2-5	17	few	CASSGGLAGVVGETQYF	TGCGCCAGCAGCGGGGGACTAGCGGGAGTAGTAGGAGAGACCCAGTACTTC
NA	TRBV6-5	TRBJ1-5	16	NA	CASRLRAVFSNQPQHF	TGTGCCAGCAGACTAAGGGCAGTTTTTAGCAATCAGCCCCAGCATTTT
TRBD2	TRBV7-9	TRBJ2-5	13	NA	CASSTGLATTQYF	TGTGCCAGCAGCACCGGACTAGCGACGACCCAGTACTTC
NA	TRBV6-6	TRBJ2-5	11	few	CAEAIQETQYF	TGTGCCGAAGCAATACAAGAGACCCAGTACTTC
NA	TRBV28	TRBJ2-5	14	NA	CASSLTGNRARKLF	TGTGCCAGCAGTTTAACCGGAAACAGGGCCCGGAAACTTTTC
TRBD2	TRBV2	TRBJ2-5	14	NA	CASMAPETSTPAFF	TGTGCCAGTATGGCCCCGGAGACTAGCACGCCGGCGTTCTTC
NA	TRBV11-2	TRBJ1-4	14	few	CASSLVGRHEKLFF	TGTGCCAGCAGCCTAGTAGGACGGCATGAAAAACTGTTTTTT
NA	TRBV12-5	TRBJ1-1	14	few	CASGAGFQNTEAFF	TGTGCTAGTGGTGCAGGGTTTCAAAACACTGAAGCTTTCTTT
NA	TRBV6-6	TRBJ2-1	12	few	CASSPSPNEQFF	TGTGCCAGCTCCCCCAGCCCCAATGAGCAGTTCTTC
TRBD2	TRBV12-3/TRBV12-4	TRBJ2-5	15	NA	CASSSTRGSGAKQYF	TGTGCCAGCAGTTCCACCCGCGGTAGCGGGGCCAAGCAGTACTTC
NA	TRBV10-3	TRBJ1-4	15	medium-sized	CAISERNQGIRKLFF	TGTGCCATCAGTGAACGTAATCAGGGAATTCGAAAACTGTTTTTT
NA	TRBV7-2	TRBJ1-5	13	NA	CASSWYSNQPQHF	TGTGCCAGCAGTTGGTATAGCAATCAGCCCCAGCATTTT
NA	TRBV4-1	TRBJ2-7	15	NA	CASSQDARPFYEQYF	TGCGCCAGCAGCCAAGATGCGAGACCTTTCTACGAGCAGTACTTC
TRBD1	TRBV11-2	TRBJ1-4	18	NA	CASSLGQGAHRTNEKLFF	TGTGCCAGCAGCCTTGGACAGGGGGCGCATAGAACTAATGAAAAACTGTTTTTT
NA	TRBV14	TRBJ2-1	14	NA	CASSQDWLLSEQFF	TGTGCCAGCAGCCAAGATTGGCTTTTGAGCGAGCAGTTCTTC
NA	TRBV4-1	TRBJ2-7	13	few	CASSQVQGIEQYF	TGCGCCAGCAGCCAAGTACAGGGAATCGAGCAGTACTTC
NA	TRBV13	TRBJ1-1	14	few	CASSLGQPNTEAFF	TGTGCCAGCAGCTTAGGTCAGCCCAACACTGAAGCTTTCTTT
TRBD2	TRBV10-3	TRBJ2-5	14	NA	CAIRATSAKETQYF	TGTGCCATCAGGGCGACTAGCGCTAAAGAGACCCAGTACTTC
TRBD2	TRBV7-3	TRBJ2-2	15	NA	CASSPSGLAAGELFF	TGTGCCAGCAGCCCCTCGGGACTAGCGGCCGGGGAGCTGTTTTTT
TRBD2	TRBV6-2/TRBV6-3	TRBJ2-1	16	few	CASSKTSGGFYNEQFF	TGTGCCAGCAGCAAGACTAGCGGGGGGTTCTACAATGAGCAGTTCTTC
NA	TRBV4-2	TRBJ2-5	16	NA	CASSQVISGHQETQYF	TGTGCCAGCAGCCAAGTAATATCAGGACACCAAGAGACCCAGTACTTC
NA	TRBV12-3/TRBV12-4	TRBJ1-2	14	few	CASSLSWGNYGYTF	TGTGCCAGCAGTTTATCCTGGGGGAACTATGGCTACACCTTC
NA	TRBV3-1	TRBJ2-1	16	NA	CASTQVLASSYNEQFF	TGTGCCAGCACCCAAGTTCTCGCTAGCTCCTACAATGAGCAGTTCTTC
NA	TRBV9	TRBJ2-2	12	NA	CASSSPAGELFF	TGTGCCAGCAGCTCCCCGGCTGGGGAGCTGTTTTTT
NA	TRBV10-3	TRBJ1-4	12	once	CAIGATGEKLFF	TGTGCCATCGGGGCGACCGGGGAAAAACTGTTTTTT
NA	TRBV9	TRBJ1-1	15	many	CASSVATEWGPEAFF	TGTGCCAGCAGCGTAGCTACCGAGTGGGGGCCTGAAGCTTTCTTT